Below, 25 T cell receptor beta chains from the same sample are listed, as sequenced in a study of identical twins. In TCRdb, the 5' RACE reads were re-called with MiXCR into one record per CDR3 protein. The sample has roughly 350,000 distinct CDR3 sequences; around 9% are singletons. Specimen: naive T cells sorted from blood. Receptor source: a woman between 45 and 65 years old in good health.

This clonotype was observed at least ten times. CDR3 protein: CASSFGTSGYNEQFF. CDR3 sequence (DNA): TGCGCCAGCAGTTTCGGGACTAGCGGGTACAATGAGCAGTTCTTC. The chain joins TRBV5-1 to TRBJ2-1, with TRBD2 identical over 12 bases. Germline loops: CDR1 SGHRS, CDR2 YFSETQ. After removal of 5 bases from V and 4 bases from J, the junction contained 4 bases not matched to a gene. CDR3 size: 15 residues.

The chain couples TRBV6-1 to TRBJ2-7; D ambiguous. The V gene lost 4 bases and the J gene lost 3 bases, with 13 bases spanning the gap. Germline CDR1 is MNHNS and CDR2 is SASEGT. The CDR3 extends over 14 amino acids. The CDR3 region is CASSGQGKGYEQYF. CDR3 in DNA: TGTGCCAGCAGTGGTCAAGGAAAGGGCTACGAGCAGTACTTC.

Only a few counts were recorded for this clonotype. This chain links TRBV7-8 with TRBJ1-4; possibly TRBD1 for D (5 bases). The V end was cut by 0 bases, the J end by 8 bases, with 16 bases between. This CDR3 contains 16 residues. Germline CDR1 reads SGHVS; CDR2 reads FQNEAQ. The CDR3 spells CASSLARVPKGEKLFF. The CDR3 DNA is TGTGCCAGCAGCTTAGCCCGGGTCCCGAAGGGGGAAAAACTGTTTTTT. The full variable domain, completed using reference TRBV7-8 and TRBJ1-4, is GAGVSQSPRYKVAKRGQDVALRCDPISGHVSLFWYQQALGQGPEFLTYFQNEAQLDKSGLPSDRFFAERPEGSVSTLKIQRTQQEDSAVYLCASSLARVPKGEKLFFGSGTQLSVL.

This clonotype was seen many times. This chain uses TRBV5-1 with TRBJ2-7; D perhaps matches TRBD1 (5 bases). Germline CDR1 reads SGHRS; CDR2 reads YFSETQ. The CDR3 sequence is 14 residues long. Trimming left V 0 bases short and J 3 bases short, with 10 bases between. CDR3: CASSLEGPYYEQYF. CDR3 bases: TGCGCCAGCAGCTTGGAGGGGCCATACTACGAGCAGTACTTC.

This clonotype showed up many times. The chain recombines TRBV7-8 with TRBJ2-1, with TRBD2 matching 10 bases. V trimming: 6 bases; J trimming: 8 bases; junction bases outside the gene matches: 10. The CDR3 totals 15 residues. Germline CDR1 reads SGHVS; CDR2 reads FQNEAQ. The CDR3 reads CASRSSGSTLDEQFF. CDR3 sequence (DNA): TGTGCCAGCAGATCTAGCGGGAGTACGTTGGATGAGCAGTTCTTC.

This clonotype appeared a few times. V gene TRBV7-9 combines with J gene TRBJ2-7; TRBD2 matches at 8 bases. The CDR3 extends over 16 amino acids. J gave up 2 bases and V 4 bases, and 10 bases lay outside the gene matches. Per the germline V gene, CDR1 is SEHNR and CDR2 is FQNEAQ (reference sequence). Here the CDR3 reads CASSSPAGTSTYEQYV. CDR3 sequence (DNA): TGTGCCAGCAGCTCGCCCGCTGGGACTAGTACCTACGAGCAGTACGTC.

V is TRBV2 and J is TRBJ2-2; 10 positions agree with TRBD2. V dropped 4 bases and J dropped 8; count of bases not matched to a gene: 7. This CDR3 has 15 residues. CDR1 SNHLY and CDR2 FYNNEI come from the germline V gene. In DNA, the CDR3 is TGTGCCAGCAGTGGAATAGCGGGAGGTTCTGGGGAGCTGTTTTTT. This encodes CASSGIAGGSGELFF.

The chain employs TRBV19 and TRBJ1-5; the D gene is possibly TRBD1 (6 bases). V lost 8 bases to trimming and J lost 4 bases, with 9 bases between them. Germline CDR1 LNHDA, CDR2 SQIVND (reference sequence). This CDR3 spans 12 amino acids. The CDR3 protein is CASEQGNQPQHF. The CDR3 DNA is TGTGCCAGTGAACAGGGAAATCAGCCCCAGCATTTT.

This clonotype was picked up a small number of times. The V gene is TRBV3-1, the J gene TRBJ2-5; D is unresolved. CDR1 is LGHDT, CDR2 YNNKEL, per germline (reference sequence). V lost 0 bases and J 2 bases, leaving 10 bases between the germline ends. The CDR3 extends over 15 amino acids. The CDR3 here is CASSQEGGSQETQYF. In DNA, the CDR3 is TGTGCCAGCAGCCAAGAGGGCGGAAGTCAAGAGACCCAGTACTTC.

This clonotype was seen ten or more times. V is TRBV11-2 and J is TRBJ1-1; D may be TRBD1 (5 bases). CDR1 is SGHAT and CDR2 is FQNNGV in the germline V gene. V was trimmed by 2 bases and J by 5 bases, leaving 18 bases between them. The CDR3 loop spans 16 amino acids. The DNA of the CDR3 is TGTGCCAGCAGCTTATACGCCTGGCAGGGTGGGACTGAAGCTTTCTTT. Encoded protein: CASSLYAWQGGTEAFF.

V and J are TRBV14 and TRBJ2-5; no definite D call. This CDR3 is built from 12 residues. Germline V gives CDR1 SGHDN, CDR2 FVKESK. V shed 4 bases and J shed 5 bases, with 8 bases lying between them. CDR3 nucleotides: TGTGCCAGCAGCCTGTATTTGGAGACCCAGTACTTC. It codes for CASSLYLETQYF.

This clonotype was observed a few times. CDR3: CASSQVRQGAYEQYF. CDR3 in DNA: TGTGCCAGCAGCCAAGTGAGACAGGGAGCCTACGAGCAGTACTTC. The chain employs TRBV14 and TRBJ2-7, with 7 positions matching TRBD1. The CDR3 runs 15 residues. CDR1 is SGHDN and CDR2 is FVKESK in the germline V gene. With V trimmed by 1 base and J by 2 bases, 5 bases remained unmatched.

The V gene is TRBV7-9, the J gene TRBJ1-5; 8 bases fit TRBD1. Germline CDR1 reads SEHNR; CDR2 reads FQNEAQ (reference sequence). With 10 bases clipped from V and 2 bases from J, the junction kept 4 bases outside the gene matches. There are 13 residues in the CDR3. This chain's CDR3 is CAIQGAGNQPQHF. In DNA form, the CDR3 reads TGTGCCATCCAGGGGGCGGGCAATCAGCCCCAGCATTTT.

Many counts were recorded for this clonotype. This chain connects TRBV29-1 to TRBJ2-1; TRBD2 is a possible D gene (6 bases). V lost 4 bases to trimming and J lost 0 bases, with 13 bases between them. In germline, CDR1 is SQVTM, CDR2 ANQGSEA. The CDR3 runs 15 residues. The CDR3 here is CSVVGLSSSYNEQFF. As DNA, the CDR3 is TGCAGCGTTGTAGGACTATCGAGCTCCTACAATGAGCAGTTCTTC.

The chain couples TRBV19 to TRBJ2-4; 9 nucleotides align to TRBD1. The germline gives CDR1 LNHDA, CDR2 SQIVND (reference sequence). This CDR3 spans 14 amino acids. Germline trimming cut 5 bases from V and 4 bases from J; bases unmatched to any gene: 3. The CDR3 is CASSPGTGKNIQYF. The CDR3 coding sequence is TGTGCCAGTAGTCCTGGGACAGGGAAAAACATTCAGTACTTC.

This clonotype was picked up many times. The chain is built from TRBV19 and TRBJ2-6, with D perhaps TRBD1 (5 bases). The germline CDR1 and CDR2 sequences are LNHDA and SQIVND (reference sequence). With 4 bases removed from V and 4 bases from J, the gap between germline ends came to 14 bases. This CDR3 comprises 16 residues. The CDR3 DNA follows: TGTGCCAGTAGTACCAACAGGTCCCCCGGGGCCAACGTCCTGACTTTC. Encoded protein: CASSTNRSPGANVLTF.

The chain joins TRBV7-9 to TRBJ2-3, with 11 bases fitting TRBD2. Germline CDR1 SEHNR, CDR2 FQNEAQ (reference sequence). This CDR3 is 17 amino acids long. V lost 6 bases to trimming and J lost 5 bases; unmatched junction nucleotides: 13. The CDR3 sequence is CASRTVAGGLRKDTQYF. In DNA, the CDR3 is TGTGCCAGCAGAACGGTAGCGGGAGGGCTGAGAAAAGATACGCAGTATTTT.

This clonotype has a count of ten or more. The chain combines TRBV10-1 with TRBJ2-1; D is perhaps TRBD2 (6 bases). Germline V gene sequence: CDR1 WNHNN, CDR2 SYGVQD (reference sequence). Trimming left V 3 bases short and J 4 bases short, with 19 bases between. The CDR3 has 17 residues. In DNA form, the CDR3 reads TGCGCCAGCAGTGAAGGAGGGCTAGTGGAGGGGTACAATGAGCAGTTCTTC. This codes for CASSEGGLVEGYNEQFF.

This CDR3 is CASSLRQGETQYF. As DNA, the CDR3 is TGTGCCAGCTCATTAAGACAGGGGGAGACCCAGTACTTC. The chain joins TRBV18 to TRBJ2-5, with TRBD1 matching 8 bases. Germline V CDR1 and CDR2: KGHSH, LQKENI. The CDR3 length is 13 residues. V shed 5 bases, J shed 5 bases, and the junction held 4 bases outside the gene matches.

This clonotype was seen a few times. The chain combines TRBV4-1 with TRBJ2-2; the D gene is possibly TRBD1 (6 bases). This CDR3 is built from 15 residues. Per the germline V gene, CDR1 is MGHRA and CDR2 is YSYEKL. V dropped 1 base and J dropped 6 bases, with 12 bases sitting between them. In nucleotides, the CDR3 is TGCGCCAGCAGCCAAGCAGGGGATCTGTCCGGGGAGCTGTTTTTT. Translating gives CASSQAGDLSGELFF.

The J gene is TRBJ2-7, the V gene TRBV7-2; 16 nucleotides line up with TRBD2. The germline CDR1 and CDR2 sequences are SGHTA and FQGNSA. Trimming cost V 1 base and J 3 bases; bases outside gene matches: 3. The length of the CDR3 is 17 residues. CDR3: CASSLDGTSGRVYEQYF. As DNA, the CDR3 is TGTGCCAGCAGCTTAGACGGGACTAGCGGGAGGGTCTACGAGCAGTACTTC. The entire variable domain, with the rest obtained from reference TRBV7-2 and TRBJ2-7, is as follows: GAGVSQSPSNKVTEKGKDVELRCDPISGHTALYWYRQSLGQGLEFLIYFQGNSAPDKSGLPSDRFSAERTGGSVSTLTIQRTQQEDSAVYLCASSLDGTSGRVYEQYFGPGTRLTVT.

This clonotype was detected only a few times. The chain combines TRBV25-1 with TRBJ1-1; tentatively, D is TRBD1 (6 bases). The CDR3 extends over 16 amino acids. Germline V gene lookup returns CDR1 MGHDK and CDR2 SYGVNS. Trimming cost V 1 base and J 3 bases, with 15 bases left between them. The CDR3 nucleotides read TGTGCCAGCAGTGAATCCGGGGACACGGAGCACACTGAAGCTTTCTTT. The encoded protein is CASSESGDTEHTEAFF. The variable domain in full, with the rest retrieved from reference TRBV25-1 and TRBJ1-1, is EADIYQTPRYLVIGTGKKITLECSQTMGHDKMYWYQQDPGMELHLIHYSYGVNSTEKGDLSSESTVSRIRTEHFPLTLESARPSHTSQYLCASSESGDTEHTEAFFGQGTRLTVV.

This clonotype was seen ten or more times. The CDR3 here is CATSDEGLDHNEQFF. CDR3 nucleotide sequence: TGTGCCACCAGTGATGAGGGACTAGACCACAATGAGCAGTTCTTC. The chain joins TRBV24-1 to TRBJ2-1; TRBD2 aligns across 8 bases. Germline trimming cut 3 bases from V and 5 bases from J; bases unmatched to any gene: 5. Germline CDR1 and CDR2: KGHDR and SFDVKD. The CDR3 is 15 amino acids.

In its sample, this clonotype was seen a few times. V is TRBV6-2 or TRBV6-3 and J is TRBJ2-1; D is perhaps TRBD2 (5 bases). The germline gives CDR1 MNHEY, CDR2 SVGEGT. Trimming took off 2 bases at V and 1 base at J, with 12 bases between the two ends. This CDR3 spans 16 amino acids. CDR3 loop: CASSYALERSYNEQFF. CDR3 bases: TGTGCCAGCAGTTACGCACTAGAGCGTTCCTACAATGAGCAGTTCTTC.

The chain couples TRBV18 to TRBJ2-1, with a tentative D call TRBD2 (5 bases). V was cut by 6 bases and J by 5 bases, with 14 bases left in between. Per the germline V gene, CDR1 is KGHSH and CDR2 is LQKENI. The CDR3 has 14 residues. The CDR3 loop reads CASSLTRPNNEQFF. DNA of the CDR3: TGTGCCAGCTCTCTAACTAGGCCCAACAATGAGCAGTTCTTC. Filled out from reference TRBV18 and TRBJ2-1, the complete variable domain reads NAGVMQNPRHLVRRRGQEARLRCSPMKGHSHVYWYRQLPEEGLKFMVYLQKENIIDESGMPKERFSAEFPKEGPSILRIQQVVRGDSAAYFCASSLTRPNNEQFFGPGTRLTVL.